The clone carrying this T cell receptor beta chain was seen a single time. Original analysis: How many nucleated cells were present was estimated from reference gene primer amplification. This table comes from immunoSEQ multiplex PCR, and its TCRdb copy is limited to in-frame clones, with some not included. That table furnishes V, J and clone size, whereas the DNA furnished D and trimming. The sample lists approximately 150,000 clones, 80% to 90% occurring once. This sample stems from a study of blood T cell repertoires in COVID-19. Per the germline V gene, CDR1 is MRHNA and CDR2 is SNTAGT. Trimming at V came to 3 bases and at J to 6 bases, leaving 1 base not matched to a gene. The CDR3 length is 13 residues.

V gene TRBV6-4 combines with J gene TRBJ2-1, with 8 bases that match TRBD2. This receptor was obtained from a man in his 70s with acute or convalescent COVID-19. What was sequenced was peripheral blood. The CDR3 protein is CASSEGTSNEQFF. In DNA, the CDR3 is TGTGCCAGCAGTGAAGGGACTAGCAATGAGCAGTTCTTC.